This TCR beta chain comes out of a study of shared clonotypes between healthy human individuals. The study, taken as a whole, reports: Among the subsets, naive ones generally showed larger estimated richness than memory ones.

The CDR3 has 14 residues. The V end was cut by 0 bases, the J end by 10 bases, with 13 bases between. Germline values: CDR1 GTSNPN, CDR2 SVGIG (reference sequence). About this clone itself: As yet, its antigen is unknown.

Partitioning of CD4+ cells yielded a CD45RA+ naive subset and a CD45RA-negative memory subset. Assay: immunoSEQ multiplex PCR; the TCRdb copy retains only in-frame clones and omits some. The sample consists of roughly 2 million clones, more than 90% of them appearing once. The chain combines TRBV30 with TRBJ1-6, with a possible D match to TRBD1 (5 bases). Sequencing input: naive CD4+ T cells sorted from blood. Subset in this sample: CD45RA+ positively selected. The source of this sequence is a young man in good health. The CDR3, as DNA: TGTGCCTGGAGTGTACTACAGGCAGGGTCACCCCTCCACTTT. Encoded protein: CAWSVLQAGSPLHF.